This T cell receptor beta chain was observed in a study of monozygotic twins with cystic fibrosis. V shed 7 bases, J shed 8 bases, and the junction held 8 bases outside the gene matches. This CDR3 comprises 13 residues. CDR1 and CDR2 (germline): MNHNS, SASEGT. Sequencing used immunoSEQ multiplex PCR; TCRdb keeps in-frame clones, though not all of them. The sample yields 13,000 to 15,000 clones, 70% to 90% seen once. The chain links TRBV6-1 to TRBJ1-2, with 9 bases identical to TRBD1. The receptor was derived from a boy younger than 18 with cystic fibrosis. The sequenced sample consisted of blood. CDR3 protein: CASTLQGAQGYTF. As DNA, the CDR3 is TGTGCCAGCACCCTACAGGGGGCGCAGGGCTACACCTTC.